Each of the 31 T cell receptor beta chains below was sequenced from the same sample in a study of T cell changes during pregnancy in multiple sclerosis. Libraries were prepared by immunoSEQ multiplex PCR; TCRdb keeps only in-frame clonotypes and omits some of them. This table has under 90,000 clones, roughly 92% appearing once. This sample comprised peripheral blood, obtained after pregnancy. The receptors come from a female donor in good health, enrolled as a control in a pregnancy study.

The rearrangement uses TRBV5-1 and TRBJ1-6; weak D call: TRBD1 (6 bases). Germline V CDR1 and CDR2: SGHRS, YFSETQ. The CDR3 has 16 residues. With 3 bases removed from V and 0 bases from J, the gap between germline ends came to 10 bases. Here the CDR3 reads CASSSGVRSYNSPLHF. The CDR3, as DNA: TGCGCCAGCAGCTCAGGGGTGCGCTCCTATAATTCACCCCTCCACTTT.

The CDR3 sequence: CSARQGPYTNTEAFF. CDR3 nucleotide sequence: TGCAGCGCCCGACAGGGCCCCTATACTAACACTGAAGCTTTCTTT. This chain uses TRBV29-1 with TRBJ1-1, with 7 bases that match TRBD1. Germline CDR1 reads SQVTM; CDR2 reads ANQGSEA. V lost 7 bases and J lost 2; bases outside the gene matches: 13. This CDR3 has 15 residues.

The rearrangement joins TRBV28 to TRBJ2-2; D is perhaps TRBD1 (5 bases). The germline V gene encodes CDR1 MDHEN and CDR2 SYDVKM. This CDR3 comprises 17 residues. Trimming took off 2 bases at V and 5 bases at J, with 18 bases between the two ends. The CDR3 sequence: CASSLRGFEVGTGELFF. The CDR3 coding sequence is TGTGCCAGCAGTTTAAGGGGATTTGAGGTCGGGACCGGGGAGCTGTTTTTT. Filled out from reference TRBV28 and TRBJ2-2, the complete variable domain reads DVKVTQSSRYLVKRTGEKVFLECVQDMDHENMFWYRQDPGLGLRLIYFSYDVKMKEKGDIPEGYSVSREKKERFSLILESASTNQTSMYLCASSLRGFEVGTGELFFGEGSRLTVL.

This sequence joins TRBV7-8 and TRBJ1-3; perhaps TRBD1 as D (5 bases). The germline gives CDR1 SGHVS, CDR2 FQNEAQ. Trimming took 7 bases from V and 8 from J, leaving 15 bases between them. CDR3 length: 13 residues. The DNA of the CDR3 is TGTGCCAGCAACCTTGATCAGGGCGACACCATATATTTT. This translates into CASNLDQGDTIYF.

The chain employs TRBV9 and TRBJ2-5; TRBD2 matches 9 bases. This CDR3 has 20 residues. J gave up 2 bases and V 0 bases, and 17 bases lay outside the gene matches. Germline CDR1 is SGDLS and CDR2 is YYNGEE. CDR3 protein: CASSVGWSSGGPEFQETQYF. Here the CDR3 DNA reads TGTGCCAGCAGCGTAGGGTGGTCGAGCGGGGGGCCCGAATTTCAAGAGACCCAGTACTTC.

This clone was found a few times. CDR3 sequence (DNA): TGTGCCAGCAGTGAAGAAGCCGAGTTTACGCAGTATTTT. Its protein is CASSEEAEFTQYF. The chain employs TRBV6-1 and TRBJ2-3; D gene ambiguous. The CDR3 consists of 13 residues. Between the trimmed V and J ends, which lost 1 base and 8 bases, there was a span of 10 bases. In germline, CDR1 is MNHNS, CDR2 SASEGT.

CDR3 protein: CASSEPGLGNEQFF. In nucleotides, the CDR3 is TGCGCCAGCAGTGAGCCGGGACTAGGCAATGAGCAGTTCTTC. The rearrangement uses TRBV10-1 and TRBJ2-1; TRBD2 aligns across 8 bases. Germline loops: CDR1 WNHNN, CDR2 SYGVQD (reference sequence). This CDR3 comprises 14 residues. V lost 2 bases, J lost 6 bases, and 3 bases stayed unmatched.

The chain links TRBV5-1 to TRBJ2-7; D possibly corresponds to TRBD2 (5 bases). V lost 4 bases and J 0 bases, leaving 8 bases between the germline ends. This CDR3 is 13 amino acids long. From germline, CDR1 is SGHRS and CDR2 YFSETQ. The CDR3 sequence: CASSPGSSYEQYF. The CDR3 DNA is TGCGCCAGCAGCCCGGGAAGCTCCTACGAGCAGTACTTC.

The V call is TRBV21-1, the J call TRBJ2-1; the tabulated D call, TRBD2, remains unverified against the DNA. TRBV21-1 is a pseudogene segment. This CDR3 is 13 amino acids long. The CDR3 nucleotides read TGTGCCAGCAGCGGGTGGGGGGGAGATGAGCAGCTCTTC. Translating gives CASSGWGGDEQLF.

V and J are TRBV28 and TRBJ1-5; TRBD1 is a possible D gene (5 bases). Trimming pared 5 bases from V and 6 bases from J, leaving 14 bases between. CDR3 size: 14 residues. The germline V gene encodes CDR1 MDHEN and CDR2 SYDVKM. The CDR3 nucleotides read TGTGCCAGCAGTCCCCGACAGCGTAGTCAGCCCCAGCATTTT. This sequence encodes CASSPRQRSQPQHF.

This chain links TRBV27 with TRBJ2-5; no clear D gene. Trimming took 6 bases from V and 5 from J, leaving 10 bases between them. CDR1 and CDR2 from the germline V gene are MNHEY and SMNVEV (reference sequence). The CDR3 is 12 residues long. For the CDR3, the DNA is TGTGCCAGCAGAACTCTAGGCGAGACCCAGTACTTC. Its translation is CASRTLGETQYF.

The CDR3 spells CASTPGATNEKLFF. CDR3 DNA sequence: TGTGCCAGTACCCCGGGGGCAACTAATGAAAAACTGTTTTTT. The genes are TRBV19 and TRBJ1-4; a possible D gene is TRBD1 (5 bases). From germline, CDR1 is LNHDA and CDR2 SQIVND (reference sequence). Trimming removed 7 bases at V and 0 bases at J, with 9 bases between. The CDR3 is 14 amino acids.

The chain has TRBV5-4 and TRBJ2-5; 9 positions match TRBD2. There are 15 residues in the CDR3. CDR1 is SGHNT, CDR2 YYREEE, per germline (reference sequence). J gave up 2 bases and V 4 bases, and 6 bases lay outside the gene matches. The CDR3: CASSQVLAGQETQYF. The CDR3 bases are TGTGCCAGCAGCCAAGTACTAGCGGGTCAAGAGACCCAGTACTTC.

This chain joins TRBV9 and TRBJ2-5; unclear D gene. V lost 3 bases, J lost 5 bases, and 17 bases lay in between. The CDR3 runs 15 residues. CDR1 SGDLS and CDR2 YYNGEE come from the germline V gene. The CDR3 DNA follows: TGTGCCAGCAGCGATGCAGGAACTTCGCCTGAGACCCAGTACTTC. This encodes CASSDAGTSPETQYF.

The chain employs TRBV5-1 and TRBJ1-1, with 9 bases lining up with TRBD1. The junction had 4 bases not matched to a gene; V was cut back by 4 bases and J by 6 bases. The CDR3 loop spans 13 amino acids. Germline CDR1 and CDR2: SGHRS and YFSETQ. The CDR3 bases are TGCGCCAGCAGCGGGTGGGACAGGGCTGAAGCTTTCTTT. It specifies CASSGWDRAEAFF.

The CDR3 region is CATGQGRTEAFF. In DNA form, the CDR3 reads TGTGCCACAGGACAGGGGCGAACTGAAGCTTTCTTT. V usage is TRBV10-3 and J usage is TRBJ1-1, with 9 bases aligning to TRBD1. J gave up 5 bases and V 10 bases, and 5 bases lay outside the gene matches. CDR1 is ENHRY, CDR2 SYGVKD, per germline. The CDR3 sequence is 12 residues long.

The V gene is TRBV11-2, the J gene TRBJ2-7; 11 bases are a match to TRBD2. This CDR3 is built from 15 residues. CDR1 and CDR2 (germline): SGHAT, FQNNGV. V trimming: 5 bases; J trimming: 3 bases; junction bases outside the gene matches: 6. CDR3 residues: CASSRSGTSGYEQYF. Written as DNA, the CDR3 is TGTGCCAGCAGCCGTTCCGGGACTAGCGGCTACGAGCAGTACTTC.

This clone was picked up a small number of times. V usage is TRBV11-2 and J usage is TRBJ1-1; TRBD1 matches 7 bases. The CDR3 length is 15 residues. Germline CDR1 SGHAT, CDR2 FQNNGV. The J segment lost 2 bases and the V segment lost 5 bases, leaving 8 bases of the junction unmatched. CDR3 sequence: CASSPPGQVNTEAFF. Written as DNA, the CDR3 is TGTGCCAGCAGCCCACCCGGACAGGTTAACACTGAAGCTTTCTTT.

The CDR3 DNA reads as TGCAGTGCTGGACAGGGGGATGAGCAGTTCTTC. It encodes CSAGQGDEQFF. V gene TRBV20-1 combines with J gene TRBJ2-1, with 10 bases aligning to TRBD1. V lost 5 bases and J lost 8; bases outside the gene matches: 0. The CDR3 runs 11 residues. Germline V gene sequence: CDR1 DFQATT, CDR2 SNEGSKA (reference sequence).

V usage is TRBV10-3 and J usage is TRBJ1-1; no reliable D call. Trimming left V 3 bases short and J 5 bases short, with 7 bases between. CDR3 length equals 12 residues. Germline values: CDR1 ENHRY, CDR2 SYGVKD. The CDR3 DNA reads as TGTGCCATCAGTGAAGGAGGGACTGAAGCTTTCTTT. It is translated as CAISEGGTEAFF.

The chain recombines TRBV19 with TRBJ1-2; 8 nucleotides agree with TRBD1. Germline trimming cut 7 bases from V and 2 bases from J; bases unmatched to any gene: 9. The CDR3 is 15 amino acids. Germline V CDR1 and CDR2: LNHDA, SQIVND (reference sequence). In DNA, the CDR3 is TGTGCCAGTAAGTTCGGACAGGGAGCAAACTATGGCTACACCTTC. It encodes CASKFGQGANYGYTF. Complete variable domain (other parts from reference TRBV19 and TRBJ1-2): DGGITQSPKYLFRKEGQNVTLSCEQNLNHDAMYWYRQDPGQGLRLIYYSQIVNDFQKGDIAEGYSVSREKKESFPLTVTSAQKNPTAFYLCASKFGQGANYGYTFGSGTRLTVV.

V usage is TRBV5-1 and J usage is TRBJ2-7, with 7 positions matching TRBD2. The CDR3 totals 15 residues. With V trimmed by 4 bases and J by 5 bases, 12 bases remained unmatched. Germline-derived CDR1 and CDR2 are SGHRS and YFSETQ. Written as DNA, the CDR3 is TGCGCCAGCAGCCCCATAATGGCGGGAGATGACGAGCAGTACTTC. Protein: CASSPIMAGDDEQYF.

This chain links TRBV14 with TRBJ1-1; D is undetermined. Germline assignment: CDR1 SGHDN and CDR2 FVKESK. Trimming stripped 6 bases from V and 2 bases from J, with 10 bases between. CDR3 length: 13 amino acids. The CDR3 protein is CASRQTRNTEAFF. CDR3 in DNA: TGTGCCAGCAGGCAAACAAGAAACACTGAAGCTTTCTTT.

The rearrangement links TRBV6-4 to TRBJ1-1, with D possibly matching TRBD1 (5 bases). Germline V lookup: CDR1 MRHNA, CDR2 SNTAGT. The CDR3 is made up of 13 amino acids. V dropped 4 bases and J dropped 8 bases, with 14 bases sitting between them. The CDR3 sequence is CASSGRESAEAFF. In DNA form, the CDR3 reads TGTGCCAGCAGTGGCAGGGAAAGCGCCGAAGCTTTCTTT.

This clone appeared a single time. This sample also contains other DNA sequences that code for the same CDR3. The chain's CDR3 is CASSLGGREETQYF. CDR3 in DNA: TGTGCCAGCAGTTTGGGAGGGAGGGAGGAGACCCAGTACTTC. This chain uses TRBV28 with TRBJ2-5, with TRBD2 identical over 7 bases. Trimming at V came to 3 bases and at J to 5 bases, leaving 6 bases not matched to a gene. CDR3 length: 14 amino acids. Germline CDR1 and CDR2: MDHEN and SYDVKM.

The chain couples TRBV7-2 to TRBJ2-3; 9 nucleotides line up with TRBD2. The junction had 7 bases not matched to a gene; V was cut back by 3 bases and J by 3 bases. Germline-derived CDR1 and CDR2 are SGHTA and FQGNSA. CDR3 length: 16 residues. DNA for the CDR3: TGTGCCAGCAGCTTGTATAGCGGGAGAGGGACAGATACGCAGTATTTT. Its translation is CASSLYSGRGTDTQYF.

The chain uses TRBV7-2 and TRBJ2-5; D may be TRBD1 (6 bases). From germline, CDR1 is SGHTA and CDR2 FQGNSA. This CDR3 spans 14 amino acids. V lost 7 bases to trimming and J lost 5 bases, with 17 bases between them. Here the CDR3 reads CASNLETGVETQYF. CDR3 in DNA: TGTGCCAGCAACTTGGAGACAGGTGTGGAGACCCAGTACTTC.

In its sample, this clone was seen a few times. This chain joins TRBV2 and TRBJ1-1; D is undetermined. Germline V lookup: CDR1 SNHLY, CDR2 FYNNEI. CDR3 length: 16 residues. V shed 7 bases and J shed 11 bases, with 29 bases lying between them. This chain's CDR3 is CASKASVGDTPGWAFF. The CDR3 region has the DNA TGTGCCAGCAAGGCCTCAGTCGGTGACACCCCAGGATGGGCTTTCTTT.

V and J are TRBV10-1 and TRBJ2-1, with 8 bases aligning to TRBD2. The CDR3 sequence is 14 residues long. Germline V gene lookup returns CDR1 WNHNN and CDR2 SYGVQD (reference sequence). V was pared by 4 bases and J by 4 bases, with 3 bases of the junction left unmatched. Here the CDR3 DNA reads TGCGCCAGCAGTGGGACTAGCCGGTACAATGAGCAGTTCTTC. Its protein is CASSGTSRYNEQFF.

This chain connects TRBV6-5 to TRBJ2-3; D might be TRBD2 (6 bases). Per germline, CDR1 MNHEY and CDR2 SVGAGI. The CDR3 spans 14 residues. Trimming removed 5 bases at V and 2 bases at J, with 11 bases between. The CDR3 sequence: CASSVGLYTDTQYF. The CDR3 region has the DNA TGTGCCAGCAGTGTGGGACTGTACACAGATACGCAGTATTTT.

The V gene is TRBV7-8, the J gene TRBJ2-3; D unclear. Germline loops: CDR1 SGHVS, CDR2 FQNEAQ. V lost 5 bases, J lost 4 bases, and 13 bases lay in between. This CDR3 contains 14 residues. The CDR3 bases are TGTGCCAGCAGCGACAAACGATACTCAGATACGCAGTATTTT. This sequence encodes CASSDKRYSDTQYF.